This T cell receptor beta chain was sequenced during a study of shared clonotypes between healthy human individuals. Donors were Caucasian adults residing in Nashville, Tennessee, USA. The table came from immunoSEQ multiplex PCR; TCRdb's copy has only in-frame clones and leaves some out. The sample comprises about 470,000 clones, 79% of which are singletons, and about 12% rests with the top ten. This receptor was taken from a woman in her thirties or forties in good health. Some clones in this sample may be carry-over from other donors' samples. Sequencing input: PBMCs.

This CDR3 is CASRSVTFYEQYF. The CDR3 DNA sequence: TGTGCCAGCAGGTCGGTAACCTTCTACGAGCAGTACTTC. The chain carries TRBV28 and TRBJ2-7, with D unclear. The V end was cut by 6 bases, the J end by 3 bases, with 12 bases between. From germline, CDR1 is MDHEN and CDR2 SYDVKM. This CDR3 region has 13 residues.